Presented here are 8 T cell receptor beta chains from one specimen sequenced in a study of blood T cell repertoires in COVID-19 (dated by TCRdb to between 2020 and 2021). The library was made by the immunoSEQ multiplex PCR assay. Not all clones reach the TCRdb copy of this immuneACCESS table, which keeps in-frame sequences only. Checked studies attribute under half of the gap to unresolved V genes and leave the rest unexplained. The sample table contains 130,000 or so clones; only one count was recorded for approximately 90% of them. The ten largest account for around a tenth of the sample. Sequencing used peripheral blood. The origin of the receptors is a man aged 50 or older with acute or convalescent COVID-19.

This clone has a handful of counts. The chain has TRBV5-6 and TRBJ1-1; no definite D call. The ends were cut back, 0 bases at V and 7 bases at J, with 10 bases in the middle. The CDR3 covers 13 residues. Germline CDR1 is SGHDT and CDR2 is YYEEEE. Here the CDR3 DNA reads TGTGCCAGCAGCTTGGGAAGCAAAATTGAAGCTTTCTTT. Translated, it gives CASSLGSKIEAFF. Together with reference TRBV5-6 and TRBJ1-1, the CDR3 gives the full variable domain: DAGVTQSPTHLIKTRGQQVTLRCSPKSGHDTVSWYQQALGQGPQFIFQYYEEEERQRGNFPDRFSGHQFPNYSSELNVNALLLGDSALYLCASSLGSKIEAFFGQGTRLTVV.

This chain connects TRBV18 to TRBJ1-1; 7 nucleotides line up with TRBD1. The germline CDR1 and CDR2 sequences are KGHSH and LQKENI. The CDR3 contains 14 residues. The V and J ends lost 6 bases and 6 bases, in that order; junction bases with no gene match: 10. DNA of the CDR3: TGTGCCAGCTCCTCGACAGGGTCGGACGCTGAAGCTTTCTTT. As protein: CASSSTGSDAEAFF.

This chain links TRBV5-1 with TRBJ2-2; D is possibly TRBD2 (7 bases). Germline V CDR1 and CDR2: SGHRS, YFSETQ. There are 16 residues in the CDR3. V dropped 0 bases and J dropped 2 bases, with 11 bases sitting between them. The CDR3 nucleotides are TGCGCCAGCAGCTTGGTGGCGGGGGCAAACACCGGGGAGCTGTTTTTT. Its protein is CASSLVAGANTGELFF.

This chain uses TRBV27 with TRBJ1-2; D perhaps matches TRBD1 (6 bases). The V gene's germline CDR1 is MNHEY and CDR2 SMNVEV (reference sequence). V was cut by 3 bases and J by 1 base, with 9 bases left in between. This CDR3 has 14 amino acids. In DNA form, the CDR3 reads TGTGCCAGCAGTTTCGGACAGTTTAACTATGGCTACACCTTC. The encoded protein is CASSFGQFNYGYTF.

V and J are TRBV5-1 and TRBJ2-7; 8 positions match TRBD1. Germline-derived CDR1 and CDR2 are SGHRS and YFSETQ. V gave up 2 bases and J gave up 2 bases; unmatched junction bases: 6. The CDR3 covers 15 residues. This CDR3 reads CASSLDTGGAYEQYF. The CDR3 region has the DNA TGCGCCAGCAGCTTAGACACAGGGGGTGCCTACGAGCAGTACTTC.

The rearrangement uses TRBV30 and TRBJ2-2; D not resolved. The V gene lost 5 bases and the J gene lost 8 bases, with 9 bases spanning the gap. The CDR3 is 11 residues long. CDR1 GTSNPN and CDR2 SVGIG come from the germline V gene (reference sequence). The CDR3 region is CAWQLRGELFF. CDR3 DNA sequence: TGTGCCTGGCAACTAAGGGGGGAGCTGTTTTTT. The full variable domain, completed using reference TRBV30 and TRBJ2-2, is SQTIHQWPATLVQPVGSPLSLECTVEGTSNPNLYWYRQAAGRGLQLLFYSVGIGQISSEVPQNLSASRPQDRQFILSSKKLLLSDSGFYLCAWQLRGELFFGEGSRLTVL.

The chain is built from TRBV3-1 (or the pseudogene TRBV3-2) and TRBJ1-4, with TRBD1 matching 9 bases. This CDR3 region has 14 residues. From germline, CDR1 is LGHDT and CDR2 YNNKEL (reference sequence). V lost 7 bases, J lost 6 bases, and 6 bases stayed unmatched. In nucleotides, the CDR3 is TGTGCCAGCACCAACCGGGACAGGGATGAAAAACTGTTTTTT. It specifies CASTNRDRDEKLFF.

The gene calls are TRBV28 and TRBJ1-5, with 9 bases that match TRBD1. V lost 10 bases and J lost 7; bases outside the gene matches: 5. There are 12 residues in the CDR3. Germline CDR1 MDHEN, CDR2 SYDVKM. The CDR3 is CATGQGSQPQHF. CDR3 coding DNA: TGTGCCACAGGACAGGGGAGCCAGCCCCAGCATTTT.